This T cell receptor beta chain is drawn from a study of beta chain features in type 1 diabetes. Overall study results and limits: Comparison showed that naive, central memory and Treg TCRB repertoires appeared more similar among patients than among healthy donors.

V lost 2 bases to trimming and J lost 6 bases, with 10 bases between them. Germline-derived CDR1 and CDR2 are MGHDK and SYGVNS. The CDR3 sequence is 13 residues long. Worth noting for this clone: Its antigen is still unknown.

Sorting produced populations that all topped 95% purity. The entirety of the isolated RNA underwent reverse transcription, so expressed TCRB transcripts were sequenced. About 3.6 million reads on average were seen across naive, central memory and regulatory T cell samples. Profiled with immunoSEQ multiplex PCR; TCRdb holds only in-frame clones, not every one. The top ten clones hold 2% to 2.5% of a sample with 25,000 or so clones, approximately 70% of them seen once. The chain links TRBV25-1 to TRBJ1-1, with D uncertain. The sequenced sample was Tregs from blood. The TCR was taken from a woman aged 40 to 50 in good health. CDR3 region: CASSERGRPEAFF. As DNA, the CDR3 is TGTGCCAGCAGTGAAAGAGGGCGGCCTGAAGCTTTCTTT.